These T cell receptor beta chains were read from a single sample in a study of OX40 agonist ivuxolimab in advanced cancers. Sequenced by immunoSEQ multiplex PCR; TCRdb stores in-frame clones only, minus some. The sample consists of about 95,000 clones, about 91% of them appearing once. This specimen consisted of CD4+ or CD8+ T cells sorted from blood, obtained in a trial of the OX40 agonist ivuxolimab. The receptor set was obtained from an adult with an advanced solid tumor such as melanoma, head and neck, liver or kidney cancer. The CDR3 runs from the conserved cysteine through the conserved F or W. Each record gives: clone size, J gene, D gene, V gene, CDR3 protein, CDR3 DNA. The D gene is left open where the match is weak. Not every row has a clone size; where given, it reads once, few, many or a size class.

.,TRBJ1-2,.,TRBV4-3,CASSQEYRRADYGYTF,TGCGCCAGCAGCCAAGAGTACCGCAGGGCAGACTATGGCTACACCTTC
.,TRBJ2-7,.,TRBV10-3,CATQEGGAYEQYF,TGTGCCACTCAGGAGGGAGGAGCTTACGAGCAGTACTTC
.,TRBJ2-5,.,TRBV19,CARPGTHQETQYF,TGTGCCAGACCGGGGACACACCAAGAGACCCAGTACTTC
.,TRBJ2-7,TRBD1,TRBV30,CAWTGQGANNFNEQYF,TGTGCCTGGACTGGACAGGGGGCGAATAATTTCAACGAGCAGTACTTC
.,TRBJ2-3,.,TRBV15,CATSRAWGQSTDTQYF,TGTGCCACCAGCAGAGCGTGGGGGCAGAGCACAGATACGCAGTATTTT
.,TRBJ2-7,.,TRBV11-2,CASTFGQLNEQYF,TGTGCCAGCACCTTCGGACAGTTGAACGAGCAGTACTTC
.,TRBJ1-1,.,TRBV28,CASSLRVGGAFF,TGTGCCAGCAGTTTACGGGTCGGCGGCGCTTTCTTT
.,TRBJ2-3,.,TRBV4-1,CASSQVQRGSGDTQYF,TGCGCCAGCAGCCAAGTGCAAAGGGGAAGTGGAGATACGCAGTATTTT
once,TRBJ1-1,.,TRBV18,CASSPLGQTEAFF,TGTGCCAGCTCACCACTAGGGCAGACTGAAGCTTTCTTT
.,TRBJ1-3,.,TRBV11-1,CASSLTGTSGNTIYF,TGTGCCAGCAGCTTAACCGGGACATCTGGAAACACCATATATTTT
.,TRBJ2-7,.,TRBV11-2,CASSHGDRSYEQYF,TGTGCCAGCAGCCACGGCGACAGATCCTACGAGCAGTACTTC
once,TRBJ2-7,.,TRBV7-9,CASSLALSGAGEQYF,TGTGCCAGCAGCTTAGCGTTGTCAGGGGCAGGCGAGCAGTACTTC
.,TRBJ2-7,.,TRBV20-1,CSARRDEQYF,TGCAGTGCTAGGAGGGACGAGCAGTACTTC
.,TRBJ2-7,TRBD1,TRBV25-1,CASSAGQKTYEQYF,TGTGCCAGCAGTGCGGGACAGAAAACCTACGAGCAGTACTTC
.,TRBJ2-7,.,TRBV28,CASSLLTRRSYEQYF,TGTGCCAGCAGTTTATTGACTCGCAGGTCCTACGAGCAGTACTTC
.,TRBJ2-3,TRBD2,TRBV29-1,CSVAGGSLSTDTQYF,TGCAGCGTTGCGGGAGGGAGCCTTAGCACAGATACGCAGTATTTT
.,TRBJ2-3,.,TRBV11-3,CASSLEDRSRSLF,TGTGCCAGCAGCTTGGAAGACAGGTCCCGGTCCCTCTTT
.,TRBJ2-3,.,TRBV4-3,CASSRWGTSTDTQYF,TGCGCCAGCAGCCGATGGGGGACAAGCACAGATACGCAGTATTTT
.,TRBJ1-1,.,TRBV6-4,CASSAPAYVNTEAFF,TGTGCCAGCAGTGCTCCTGCTTACGTGAACACTGAAGCTTTCTTT
.,TRBJ1-1,.,TRBV30,CAWSGMGDTEAFF,TGTGCCTGGAGTGGGATGGGGGACACTGAAGCTTTCTTT
.,TRBJ2-3,.,TRBV6-1,CASTWAHSSGDTQYF,TGTGCCAGCACCTGGGCTCACTCCAGCGGAGATACGCAGTATTTT
once,TRBJ1-6,.,TRBV27,CASTTTGVPVNSPLHF,TGTGCCAGCACGACCACCGGGGTGCCTGTTAATTCACCCCTCCACTTT
.,TRBJ2-1,.,TRBV28,CASTITGITTGEQFF,TGTGCCAGCACCATCACCGGGATCACGACGGGTGAGCAGTTCTTC
once,TRBJ2-7,TRBD2,TRBV6-6,CASSTSGRGLGYEQYF,TGTGCCAGCAGTACTAGCGGGAGAGGTTTAGGGTACGAGCAGTACTTC
once,TRBJ2-5,.,TRBV11-2,CASSLALLAAGETQYF,TGTGCCAGCAGCTTAGCACTACTAGCCGCGGGGGAGACCCAGTACTTC
.,TRBJ2-1,TRBD2,TRBV7-9,CASSLGGTNTVEQFF,TGTGCCAGCAGCTTAGGAGGGACTAATACCGTTGAGCAGTTCTTC
once,TRBJ1-4,TRBD1,TRBV7-9,CASREGAGEKLFF,TGTGCCAGTAGGGAGGGGGCTGGTGAAAAACTGTTTTTT
.,TRBJ1-5,.,TRBV5-1,CASSPAQGNQPQHF,TGCGCCAGCAGCCCCGCGCAAGGCAATCAGCCCCAGCATTTT
few,TRBJ1-2,.,TRBV28,CASSFTGYRYGYTF,TGTGCCAGCAGTTTTACAGGATATAGGTATGGCTACACCTTC
.,TRBJ2-7,.,TRBV11-3,CASSPPARGTYYEQYF,TGTGCCAGCAGCCCCCCCGCCCGGGGGACGTACTACGAGCAGTACTTC
.,TRBJ1-4,.,TRBV28,CASTAGPGQITNEKLFF,TGTGCCAGCACCGCGGGCCCCGGACAGATTACTAATGAAAAACTGTTTTTT
.,TRBJ2-7,TRBD2,TRBV7-8,CASSPTYSGSTYEQYF,TGTGCCAGCAGCCCTACCTATAGCGGGAGTACCTACGAGCAGTACTTC
once,TRBJ2-2,.,TRBV10-1,CASSVGDLGTGELFF,TGCGCCAGCAGTGTGGGGGACTTGGGCACCGGGGAGCTGTTTTTT
.,TRBJ2-2,.,TRBV19,CASSIGESHTGELFF,TGTGCCAGTAGTATTGGGGAGTCGCACACCGGGGAGCTGTTTTTT
.,TRBJ2-3,TRBD2,TRBV30,CAWRLAGGRSQYF,TGTGCCTGGAGACTAGCGGGAGGCCGGTCGCAGTATTTT
.,TRBJ2-5,.,TRBV5-1,CASARDPETQYF,TGCGCCAGCGCCCGGGACCCGGAGACCCAGTACTTC
.,TRBJ2-7,.,TRBV6-6,CASSHLYGEQYF,TGTGCCAGCAGTCATTTGTATGGCGAGCAGTACTTC
.,TRBJ2-2,.,TRBV6-5,CASSPDTGELFF,TGTGCCAGCAGTCCAGACACCGGGGAGCTGTTTTTT
.,TRBJ1-5,TRBD1,TRBV27,CASSTRTGGPETQHF,TGTGCCAGCAGTACCCGGACAGGGGGCCCTGAGACCCAGCATTTT
.,TRBJ2-1,TRBD1,TRBV9,CASSIGQGIRNEQFF,TGTGCCAGCAGCATCGGACAGGGTATACGCAATGAGCAGTTCTTC
.,TRBJ2-5,TRBD1,TRBV23-1,CALTQDREGFGQYF,TGCGCCCTAACCCAAGACAGGGAAGGTTTTGGCCAGTACTTC
.,TRBJ2-5,.,TRBV5-8,CASSLIGAQETQYF,TGTGCCAGCAGCTTGATTGGGGCCCAAGAGACCCAGTACTTC
.,TRBJ1-3,TRBD1,TRBV5-5,CASSFLGQGASGNTIYF,TGTGCCAGCAGCTTTTTGGGACAGGGGGCGTCTGGAAACACCATATATTTT
.,TRBJ1-5,.,TRBV5-1,CASSSGEGNQPQHF,TGCGCCAGCAGCTCGGGGGAGGGCAATCAGCCCCAGCATTTT
.,TRBJ2-2,TRBD2,TRBV19,CASSISGRAVGELFF,TGTGCCAGTAGTATAAGCGGGAGGGCCGTCGGGGAGCTGTTTTTT
.,TRBJ2-2,TRBD1,TRBV18,CASSPIQGRTGELFF,TGTGCCAGCTCACCTATACAGGGGCGTACCGGGGAGCTGTTTTTT
.,TRBJ2-6,TRBD1,TRBV5-1,CASSLEGATGANVLTF,TGCGCCAGCAGCTTGGAGGGGGCGACCGGGGCCAACGTCCTGACTTTC
once,TRBJ2-1,.,TRBV28,CATGGQPGNEQFF,TGTGCCACCGGGGGGCAGCCGGGGAATGAGCAGTTCTTC
.,TRBJ1-1,.,TRBV9,CASSPILGFNEAFF,TGTGCCAGCAGCCCGATTCTAGGGTTCAATGAAGCTTTCTTT